The rows below give T cell receptor beta chains drawn from one sample of a study of blood T cell repertoires in COVID-19. Method: immunoSEQ multiplex PCR; TCRdb's copy keeps in-frame clones and lacks some. The top ten clones hold over 1.5% of a sample with some 330,000 clones, over 85% of them seen once. Sequencing was carried out using peripheral blood. All receptors come from a woman aged 30 to 39 with COVID-19, enrolled during active disease. CDR3s include the opening cysteine and the closing phenylalanine or tryptophan. The D gene is left open where the match is weak. The listing skips clone size in some rows; elsewhere it reads once, few, many or a size class.

CDR3 length,D gene,J gene,V gene,clone size,CDR3 DNA,CDR3 protein
14,TRBD1,TRBJ2-2,TRBV27,-,TGTGCCAGCAGGGGACAGGGGACGACCGGGGAGCTGTTTTTT,CASRGQGTTGELFF
14,-,TRBJ2-1,TRBV29-1,once,TGCAGCGTTGAAGAACGGCAGGGGATGGGTGAGCAGTTCTTC,CSVEERQGMGEQFF
14,TRBD1,TRBJ1-1,TRBV10-3,-,TGTGCCATCAGCAGTACAGGGGTGAACACTGAAGCTTTCTTT,CAISSTGVNTEAFF
14,-,TRBJ1-5,TRBV2,-,TGTGCCAGCAGTCTCGCCGGGTCCAATCAGCCCCAGCATTTT,CASSLAGSNQPQHF
14,TRBD1,TRBJ1-4,TRBV18,-,TGTGCCAGCTCACCGGACAGGGTAGATGAAAAACTGTTTTTT,CASSPDRVDEKLFF
14,TRBD1,TRBJ1-2,TRBV5-4,-,TGTGCCAGCAGCCGTATCGGACAGGGCTATGGCTACACCTTC,CASSRIGQGYGYTF
14,TRBD1,TRBJ1-2,TRBV30,once,TGTGCCTGGAGAGAACAGGGGGCTAACTATGGCTACACCTTC,CAWREQGANYGYTF
16,-,TRBJ2-5,TRBV27,-,TGTGCCAGCAGTTCTGGGACGGGGGGCCCCCGGGAGACCCAGTACTTC,CASSSGTGGPRETQYF
15,TRBD1,TRBJ1-4,TRBV4-1,-,TGCGCCAGCAGGACAACCGGGACAGGGGGCGAAAAACTGTTTTTT,CASRTTGTGGEKLFF
15,-,TRBJ1-1,TRBV2,-,TGTGCCAGCAGTGAGGGTTGGGCGATGAACACTGAAGCTTTCTTT,CASSEGWAMNTEAFF
14,-,TRBJ1-2,TRBV27,-,TGTGCCAGCAGTGCGATTACAGGGACGGGAGGCTACACCTTC,CASSAITGTGGYTF
15,-,TRBJ2-2,TRBV19,once,TGTGCCAGTAGAAAGGGGTCCGTATCCACCGGGGAGCTGTTTTTT,CASRKGSVSTGELFF
16,-,TRBJ1-2,TRBV19,-,TGTGCCAGTAGTAGGGCGCCCGGGGGACGGGCCGGGGGCTACACCTTC,CASSRAPGGRAGGYTF
14,TRBD1,TRBJ1-2,TRBV7-2,-,TGTGCCAGCACCGTGAGGGGGCCTAACTATGGCTACACCTTC,CASTVRGPNYGYTF
15,-,TRBJ2-3,TRBV19,once,TGTGCCAGTAGTATAGATCAGGACAGCATGGATACGCAGTATTTT,CASSIDQDSMDTQYF
14,-,TRBJ1-3,TRBV11-2,few,TGTGCCAGCAGCTACCAGGGTCGGGTAAACACCATATATTTT,CASSYQGRVNTIYF
17,-,TRBJ1-1,TRBV7-6,-,TGTGCCAGCAGCCGTAGAAATGCGGGAAGCATGAACACTGAAGCTTTCTTT,CASSRRNAGSMNTEAFF
13,-,TRBJ1-2,TRBV20-1,-,TGCAGTGCTAGTGCAGGGGAGGGCTATGGCTACACCTTC,CSASAGEGYGYTF
13,-,TRBJ1-6,TRBV2,-,TGTGCCAGCAGGGGCCAGGGTAATTCACCCCTCCACTTT,CASRGQGNSPLHF
14,-,TRBJ2-2,TRBV18,-,TGTGCCAGCTCACCACGGACAGTCACCGGGGAGCTGTTTTTT,CASSPRTVTGELFF
13,TRBD2,TRBJ2-1,TRBV6-5,once,TGTGCCAGCAGAGGAGCGGGGTCCGATGAGCAGTTCTTC,CASRGAGSDEQFF
13,TRBD1,TRBJ2-2,TRBV7-9,once,TGTGCCAGCAGCGTGGGACAGGGAGGGGAGCTGTTTTTT,CASSVGQGGELFF
15,-,TRBJ1-6,TRBV28,-,TGTGCCAGCAGCAAACGGAGGGCTGTTAATTCACCCCTCCACTTT,CASSKRRAVNSPLHF
15,-,TRBJ2-2,TRBV28,-,TGTGCCAGCAGTTTGGTTGCGGCAAACACCGGGGAGCTGTTTTTT,CASSLVAANTGELFF
13,-,TRBJ2-2,TRBV5-1,-,TGCGACGGTTGGCGGGGAAGCACCGGGGAGCTGTTTTTT,CDGWRGSTGELFF
13,-,TRBJ2-3,TRBV30,-,TGTGCCTGGAGTGGTATCGTTTCGGGGACGCAGTATTTT,CAWSGIVSGTQYF
20,TRBD2,TRBJ2-1,TRBV9,-,TGTGCCAGCAGCCCTCGGGCCGGGACTAGCGGGGGGACTAGGTACAATGAGCAGTTCTTC,CASSPRAGTSGGTRYNEQFF
15,-,TRBJ2-1,TRBV7-3,-,TGTGCCAGCAGCCTCACGGGTGCGGGTGACAATGAGCAGTTCTTC,CASSLTGAGDNEQFF
16,TRBD2,TRBJ2-3,TRBV9,-,TGTGCCAGCAGCGATGGGACTAGTTTTTGGGCAGATACGCAGTATTTT,CASSDGTSFWADTQYF